This T cell receptor beta chain was captured by sequencing in a study of T cell responses to AZD1222 COVID-19 vaccine. Germline CDR1 reads MNHEY; CDR2 reads SVGEGT. Trimming cost V 2 bases and J 5 bases, with 18 bases left between them. The length of the CDR3 is 16 residues. As to this clone: The target antigen is unknown.

Findings and limits, study-wide: Repertoire sampling occurred only after the peak T cell response.

Generated by immunoSEQ multiplex PCR, the TCRdb table keeps only in-frame clones and is missing some. Altogether roughly 120,000 clones are present, approximately 90% being singletons, with the ten largest covering approximately 7.6%. The receptor was derived from an adult in good health. The sequenced sample was peripheral blood, obtained on day 0 of AZD1222 vaccination. The chain employs TRBV6-2 or TRBV6-3 and TRBJ1-2; maybe TRBD1 (5 bases). In DNA form, the CDR3 reads TGTGCCAGCAGTTACCCAACTTCCGGGGGAAGGTATGGCTACACCTTC. Protein product: CASSYPTSGGRYGYTF.